This TCR beta chain emerged from a study of blood T cell repertoires in COVID-19. Turning to the study itself: T cells, B-cell-depleted T cells, or PBMCs supplied cDNA or gDNA.

The CDR3 covers 14 residues. CDR1 is SGHRS and CDR2 is YFSETQ in the germline V gene. Trimming at V came to 4 bases and at J to 2 bases, leaving 4 bases not matched to a gene. Authors' methods: Nucleated cell number was recorded as an estimate derived from reference gene primer amplification. Assay: immunoSEQ multiplex PCR; the TCRdb copy retains only in-frame clones and omits some. V, J and clone size were drawn from that table, and D and trimming were deduced from the DNA. The table records about 390,000 clones, 87% of them present only once. The chain links TRBV5-1 to TRBJ1-1, with 8 positions matching TRBD1. Source material: peripheral blood. The clonotype comes from a woman aged 55-70 years with COVID-19, enrolled during active disease. The CDR3 sequence is CASSTGQGNTEAFF. The CDR3 coding sequence is TGCGCCAGCAGCACCGGACAGGGAAACACTGAAGCTTTCTTT.